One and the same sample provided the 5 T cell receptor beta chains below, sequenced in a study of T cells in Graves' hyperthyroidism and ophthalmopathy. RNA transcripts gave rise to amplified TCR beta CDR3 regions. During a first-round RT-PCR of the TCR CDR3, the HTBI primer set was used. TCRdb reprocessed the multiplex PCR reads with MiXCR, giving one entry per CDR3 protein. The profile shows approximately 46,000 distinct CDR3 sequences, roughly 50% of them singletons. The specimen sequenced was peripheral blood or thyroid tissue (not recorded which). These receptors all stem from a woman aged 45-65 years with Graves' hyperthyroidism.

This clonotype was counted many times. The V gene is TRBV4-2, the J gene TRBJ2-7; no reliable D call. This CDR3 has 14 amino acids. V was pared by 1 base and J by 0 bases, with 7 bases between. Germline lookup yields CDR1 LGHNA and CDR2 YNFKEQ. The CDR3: CASSQATASYEQYF. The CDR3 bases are TGTGCCAGCAGCCAAGCTACAGCCTCCTACGAGCAGTACTTC.

The CDR3 here is CASSLGQGSEGYTF. CDR3 DNA sequence: TGTGCCAGCAGCTTAGGACAGGGCTCGGAAGGCTACACCTTC. This chain uses TRBV7-8 with TRBJ1-2, with 7 bases that match TRBD1. The CDR3 sequence is 14 residues long. Per the germline V gene, CDR1 is SGHVS and CDR2 is FQNEAQ. The junction had 7 bases not matched to a gene; V was cut back by 1 base and J by 8 bases.

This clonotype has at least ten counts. This CDR3 reads CASSLRTSGNTIYF. DNA for the CDR3: TGTGCCAGCAGTTTGCGGACAAGTGGAAACACCATATATTTT. The genes are TRBV12-3 or TRBV12-4 and TRBJ1-3; a possible D gene is TRBD1 (5 bases). The CDR3 totals 14 residues. The germline V and J ends were trimmed by 3 bases and 3 bases, with 9 bases remaining between them.

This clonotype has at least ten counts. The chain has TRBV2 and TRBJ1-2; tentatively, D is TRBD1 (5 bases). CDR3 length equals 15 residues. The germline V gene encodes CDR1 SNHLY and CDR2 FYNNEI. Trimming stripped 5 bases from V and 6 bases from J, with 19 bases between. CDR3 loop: CASSNSPGTEDGYTF. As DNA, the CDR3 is TGTGCCAGCAGTAATAGCCCCGGGACGGAGGATGGCTACACCTTC.

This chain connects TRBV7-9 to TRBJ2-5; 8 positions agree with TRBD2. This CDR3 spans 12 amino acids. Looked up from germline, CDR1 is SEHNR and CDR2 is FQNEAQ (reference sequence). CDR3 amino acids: CAAARGRETQYF. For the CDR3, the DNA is TGTGCTGCCGCCCGCGGGAGGGAGACCCAGTACTTC. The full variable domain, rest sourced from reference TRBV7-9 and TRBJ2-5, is DTGVSQNPRHKITKRGQNVTFRCDPISEHNRLYWYRQTLGQGPEFLTYFQNEAQLEKSRLLSDRFSAERPKGSFSTLEIQRTEQGDSAMYLCAAARGRETQYFGPGTRLLVL.